The present T cell receptor beta chain was sequenced within a study of control samples from healthy donors and cancer patients. The assay was immunoSEQ multiplex PCR, and TCRdb's table has in-frame clones only and misses some. This sample has around 48,000 clones; about 93% occur once, and the top ten carry 23%. Per germline, CDR1 SGHRS and CDR2 YFSETQ. The ends were cut back, 0 bases at V and 0 bases at J, with 10 bases in the middle. The CDR3 consists of 16 residues. The TCR originated in a woman in her forties or fifties with head and neck cancer. Sequences were obtained from PBMCs. The V and J genes are TRBV5-1 and TRBJ1-3; D perhaps matches TRBD1 (5 bases). DNA for the CDR3: TGCGCCAGCAGCTTGGGTCCCGGGACCTCTGGAAACACCATATATTTT. It codes for CASSLGPGTSGNTIYF.